This entry features one T cell receptor (beta chain) sequence. No cognate antigen has been identified for it. No base quality values were provided; no much bigger clone lies one nucleotide off. TCRbeta CDR3 regions were amplified from genomic DNA using the immunoSEQ Assay, a bias-controlled multiplex PCR. On the study's bioinformatics: Within the assay, amplification of reference gene primers was used to estimate how many nucleated cells each sample contained. Sequence reads were collapsed and filtered to measure the absolute abundance of every unique TCRbeta CDR3 rearrangement. Productive Simpson clonality was computed per sample as the square root of Simpson's diversity index over productive rearrangements. TCRdb mirrors the immuneACCESS table, restricted to in-frame sequences. Some clones are absent from its copies; in checked studies, under half trace to an unresolved V gene, and the reason for the others is unknown. The DNA was the basis for D and trimming; V, J and clone size are from that table. Here the sample has over 250,000 clones; about 87% occur a single time. The biggest ten clones account for about 5.2% of the sample.

The entry originates in a study of blood T cell repertoires in COVID-19 (dated by TCRdb to 2020 to 2022). Background on the whole study: The collaborator samples originated in the United States, Italy and Spain and spanned the acute and convalescent phases of COVID-19. The material from the prospective study consisted of cDNA or gDNA derived from T cells, B-cell-depleted T cells, or PBMCs. A de-identified subject ID, COVID-19 status, age in years and sex were almost always included in the sample metadata. The repertoires were released in a freely available public database meant as a resource for research on the immune response to SARS-CoV-2. Subjects who had been exposed to COVID-19, were actively infected with it, or had recovered from it provided the deeply sampled blood TCRbeta repertoires that made up the dataset. Where HLA class I and class II types were available, the types were taken from metadata supplied by the sample provider, not from assay-based typing. Samples came from the ongoing ImmuneRACE study (first 160 participants) plus 1,254 subjects from 6 global collaborators. The full study reports these points: The quantity of clinical and demographic metadata differed by source and by participant and was supplied without curation.

Enrolling through a virtual design, the prospective study's participants ranged in age from roughly 18 to 90 years and lived across roughly 23 United States geographic areas. To assign participants to cohorts, the prospective study relied on clinical history that participants themselves reported in a screening survey and a study questionnaire. ImmuneRACE Cohort 3 recovered participants were defined by two consecutive negative NP/OP PCR tests, healthcare professional clearance, or symptom resolution. In the prospective study, mobile phlebotomists collected whole blood, serum and a nasopharyngeal or oropharyngeal swab from each participant. Participants in the prospective study had the option to provide additional blood draws and questionnaires over a roughly two-month period. Before DNA extraction, blood samples from the prospective study were shipped at room temperature or frozen. Taken from the germline V gene (reference sequence), the CDR1 and CDR2 loops are SGHNT and YYREEE. The V end loses 5 bases and the J end loses 4 bases, and a stretch of 13 bases separates them. The CDR3 runs 13 amino acids, cysteine and phenylalanine included. The read is trimmed to its CDR3 DNA, 39 bases read in frame from base 1.

This receptor was obtained from a woman aged 25 to 45 who had recovered from COVID-19. Sequencing used PBMCs or T cells enriched from blood (not recorded which). This receptor chain uses TRBV5-4 and TRBJ2-7, with the D gene too uncertain to name. The CDR3 protein is CASSSTSIYEQYF. The DNA sequence is given as TGTGCCAGCAGTTCTACTTCTATTTACGAGCAGTACTTC.